A single sample gave rise to the 12 T cell receptor beta chains below, sequenced in a study of blood T cell repertoires in COVID-19. Clones were read by immunoSEQ multiplex PCR, and TCRdb kept only the in-frame ones, dropping some. Among 30,000 to 40,000 clones listed, roughly 85% were seen once. The specimen sequenced was peripheral blood. The source of these receptors is an elderly woman with active or convalescent COVID-19.

The V call is TRBV27, the J call TRBJ2-2, with a weak D call TRBD1 (6 bases). The germline V and J ends were trimmed by 4 bases and 1 base, with 10 bases remaining between them. The CDR3 spans 15 residues. Germline-derived CDR1 and CDR2 are MNHEY and SMNVEV (reference sequence). In DNA form, the CDR3 reads TGTGCCAGCAGTTCCGGACAGCTGAACACCGGGGAGCTGTTTTTT. It codes for CASSSGQLNTGELFF.

V usage is TRBV29-1 and J usage is TRBJ2-7, with no clear D. The CDR3 is 13 amino acids. CDR1 is SQVTM and CDR2 is ANQGSEA in the germline V gene. Trimming took off 2 bases at V and 6 bases at J, with 14 bases between the two ends. CDR3 bases: TGCAGCGTTGAACTCTCCTCGCTAGGCGAGCAGTACTTC. It yields the protein CSVELSSLGEQYF.

The chain employs TRBV7-3 and TRBJ1-1; 10 bases fit TRBD1. The V gene end was trimmed by 2 bases and the J gene end by 11 bases; junction bases not matched to a gene: 2. From germline, CDR1 is SGHTA and CDR2 FQGTGA. The CDR3 is 12 residues long. The CDR3 is CASSLGTGEAFF. In DNA, the CDR3 is TGTGCCAGCAGCTTAGGGACAGGGGAGGCTTTCTTT. Looking up the rest from reference TRBV7-3 and TRBJ1-1 gives the full variable domain: GAGVSQTPSNKVTEKGKYVELRCDPISGHTALYWYRQSLGQGPEFLIYFQGTGAADDSGLPNDRFFAVRPEGSVSTLKIQRTERGDSAVYLCASSLGTGEAFFGQGTRLTVV.

This rearrangement joins TRBV4-2 to TRBJ2-2, with 7 nucleotides matching TRBD2. This CDR3 has 16 residues. Germline V gene sequence: CDR1 LGHNA, CDR2 YNFKEQ. The trim removed 0 bases at V and 4 bases at J, leaving 5 bases unmatched. CDR3 in DNA: TGTGCCAGCAGCCAAGATCTGGCGGGGGTCACCGGGGAGCTGTTTTTT. It is translated as CASSQDLAGVTGELFF.

CDR3 sequence: CASSLGLAGDEQYF. CDR3 bases: TGTGCCAGCAGCTTGGGACTAGCGGGAGACGAGCAGTACTTC. This chain uses TRBV7-2 with TRBJ2-7; TRBD2 aligns across 14 bases. The germline CDR1 and CDR2 sequences are SGHTA and FQGNSA. V dropped 3 bases and J dropped 5; count of bases not matched to a gene: 0. The CDR3 sequence is 14 residues long.

This clone was seen only once. The chain joins TRBV7-6 to TRBJ2-1, with 11 bases fitting TRBD2. V was pared by 5 bases and J by 4 bases, with 16 bases of the junction left unmatched. This CDR3 has 19 amino acids. Looked up from germline, CDR1 is SGHVS and CDR2 is FNYEAQ. CDR3 sequence: CASSLGLAGPGGPYNEQFF. The CDR3 nucleotides read TGTGCCAGCAGCCTAGGACTAGCGGGCCCAGGGGGGCCTTACAATGAGCAGTTCTTC.

The sample holds one count of this clone. The chain couples TRBV19 to TRBJ2-5; 8 bases match TRBD1. CDR3 length equals 13 residues. Germline V gene sequence: CDR1 LNHDA, CDR2 SQIVND (reference sequence). Losses at the gene ends were 6 bases for V and 4 bases for J; bases not matched to a gene: 4. This chain's CDR3 is CASSLDRVETQYF. The CDR3 region has the DNA TGTGCCAGTAGCCTGGACAGGGTAGAGACCCAGTACTTC.

V usage is TRBV19 and J usage is TRBJ1-1, with D possibly matching TRBD1 (6 bases). Per the germline V gene, CDR1 is LNHDA and CDR2 is SQIVND (reference sequence). The CDR3 is 15 amino acids. V was pared by 11 bases and J by 3 bases, with 22 bases between. In DNA, the CDR3 is TGTGCCGGAGAAGGGAGGGGGGATAAGGACACTGAAGCTTTCTTT. Protein product: CAGEGRGDKDTEAFF.

The chain employs TRBV5-4 and TRBJ1-1; TRBD1 aligns across 9 bases. This CDR3 region has 13 residues. Trimming took 2 bases from V and 5 from J; bases not matched to a gene: 1. Germline V gene sequence: CDR1 SGHNT, CDR2 YYREEE (reference sequence). CDR3 coding DNA: TGTGCCAGCAGCTTCGACAGGGGGACTGAAGCTTTCTTT. Translated, it gives CASSFDRGTEAFF.

The chain has TRBV5-6 and TRBJ1-5, with 7 bases fitting TRBD1. V was pared by 7 bases and J by 3 bases, with 7 bases of the junction left unmatched. This CDR3 is 14 amino acids long. Germline CDR1 is SGHDT and CDR2 is YYEEEE. The CDR3 sequence is CASRRTGDNQPQHF. CDR3 nucleotides: TGTGCCAGCCGACGGACAGGAGACAATCAGCCCCAGCATTTT.

The rearrangement links TRBV3-1 (or the pseudogene TRBV3-2) to TRBJ1-1, with D unresolved. Looked up from germline, CDR1 is LGHDT and CDR2 is YNNKEL (reference sequence). V lost 4 bases, J lost 0 bases, and 21 bases lay in between. The CDR3 sequence is 18 residues long. DNA for the CDR3: TGTGCCAGCAGCCCCCATCCCGGGAAAATGTTCATGAACACTGAAGCTTTCTTT. Amino acid sequence: CASSPHPGKMFMNTEAFF.

The V call is TRBV19, the J call TRBJ1-2, with D perhaps matching TRBD1 (5 bases). CDR3 length: 10 amino acids. V was trimmed by 8 bases and J by 8 bases, leaving 9 bases between them. Germline CDR1 reads LNHDA; CDR2 reads SQIVND (reference sequence). CDR3: CASQQGGYTF. CDR3 sequence (DNA): TGTGCCAGTCAGCAGGGAGGCTACACCTTC.